These T cell receptor beta chains were read from a single sample in a study of beta chain features in type 1 diabetes. Data came from immunoSEQ multiplex PCR; TCRdb stores just in-frame clones and leaves some out. The sample holds about 270,000 clones, about 13% seen once. The sequencing input was naive CD4+ T cells from blood. These receptors were obtained from a man aged 30 to 39 with type 1 diabetes. Each CDR3 is given without its conserved first and last residue.

V: TRBV30; J: TRBJ1-3; CDR3: AWSVPGFRGNTIY
V: TRBV7-2; J: TRBJ2-2; CDR3: ASRFDTGELF
V: TRBV19; J: TRBJ2-5; CDR3: ASSIGGTIQETQY
V: TRBV9; J: TRBJ2-4; CDR3: ASSAIASPGNIQY
V: TRBV2; J: TRBJ2-3; CDR3: ASSSTGDTQY
V: TRBV5-1; J: TRBJ1-2; CDR3: ASSFGTGNYGYT
V: TRBV29-1; J: TRBJ2-2; CDR3: SVDTRVAGELF
V: TRBV13; J: TRBJ2-1; CDR3: ASRGLAFLNEQF
V: TRBV5-1; J: TRBJ2-1; CDR3: ASSLVPGRERNEQF
V: TRBV28; J: TRBJ2-5; CDR3: ASSIRGLAGGLQETQY
V: TRBV2; J: TRBJ2-3; CDR3: ASANQGDTDTQY
V: TRBV4-3; J: TRBJ1-2; CDR3: ASSQGLVAPSYGYT
V: TRBV28; J: TRBJ1-1; CDR3: ASSSQGFEAF
V: TRBV5-4; J: TRBJ2-2; CDR3: ASSLGPGLAVNTGELF
V: TRBV29-1; J: TRBJ2-5; CDR3: SGALQEYQETQY
V: TRBV6-6; J: TRBJ2-3; CDR3: ASSPLADTQY
V: TRBV4-2; J: TRBJ1-1; CDR3: ASSRDIEAF
V: TRBV11-2; J: TRBJ2-7; CDR3: ASSIPGLQN
V: TRBV11-3; J: TRBJ2-7; CDR3: ASSFGRRGEQY
V: TRBV25-1; J: TRBJ2-5; CDR3: ASSNGRFAETQY
V: TRBV4-2; J: TRBJ2-2; CDR3: ASSQASGANTGELF
V: TRBV6-1; J: TRBJ2-1; CDR3: ASNPLAGSYNEQF
V: TRBV5-1; J: TRBJ2-1; CDR3: ASSLVQEQF
V: TRBV6-5; J: TRBJ2-3; CDR3: ASSYEGTTDTQY
V: TRBV5-1; J: TRBJ1-1; CDR3: ASSLRQQNTEAF
V: TRBV27; J: TRBJ2-7; CDR3: ASSLLSGRLYEQY
V: TRBV5-1; J: TRBJ2-1; CDR3: ASSFGLASYNEQF
V: TRBV7-9; J: TRBJ2-3; CDR3: ASSEDTQY
V: TRBV15; J: TRBJ2-1; CDR3: ATSRDLASGDDEQF
V: TRBV6-5; J: TRBJ2-1; CDR3: ASSSADIHNEQF
V: TRBV9; J: TRBJ1-1; CDR3: ASSVASSNTEAF
V: TRBV7-2; J: TRBJ2-5; CDR3: ASSLGDYTKETQY
V: TRBV15; J: TRBJ1-1; CDR3: ATSYGTTALNTEAF
V: TRBV29-1; J: TRBJ2-7; CDR3: SAGVYEQY
V: TRBV10-3; J: TRBJ2-3; CDR3: AISEYRGGSTDTQY
V: TRBV10-3; J: TRBJ2-1; CDR3: AIRPGEVDEQF
V: TRBV15; J: TRBJ2-7; CDR3: ATSRDRERRVEQY
V: TRBV7-2; J: TRBJ2-5; CDR3: ASSFGGDRETQY
V: TRBV27; J: TRBJ2-1; CDR3: ASSFQPGQAEF
V: TRBV12-5; J: TRBJ2-2; CDR3: ASGLGYSGELF
V: TRBV6-5; J: TRBJ2-6; CDR3: ASSLNRGSANVLT
V: TRBV7-8; J: TRBJ2-1; CDR3: ASSLWEGEQF
V: TRBV2; J: TRBJ2-2; CDR3: ASSEEGAGELF
V: TRBV15; J: TRBJ2-3; CDR3: ATSRELAGRDTQY
V: TRBV18; J: TRBJ1-1; CDR3: ASSPGQGRVATEAF
V: TRBV7-3; J: TRBJ1-2; CDR3: ASSPYPSRGGYT